The 17 T cell receptor beta chains reported below all come from one sample, sequenced in a study of blood T cell repertoires in COVID-19. Generated by immunoSEQ multiplex PCR, the TCRdb table keeps only in-frame clones and is missing some. The table lists about 380,000 clones, more than 75% of them singletons. The sample was peripheral blood. The receptors derive from a human donor with acute or convalescent COVID-19. The donor label of this sample is uncertain.

The CDR3 is CASSRLAGTPYEQYF. CDR3 sequence (DNA): TGTGCCAGCAGTAGGCTAGCGGGAACACCCTACGAGCAGTACTTC. The chain recombines TRBV6-2 or TRBV6-3 with TRBJ2-7; 9 bases line up with TRBD2. CDR1 MNHEY and CDR2 SVGEGT come from the germline V gene. Trimming took 5 bases from V and 2 from J; bases not matched to a gene: 7. The CDR3 contains 15 residues.

The chain joins TRBV18 to TRBJ1-1, with D tentatively TRBD1 (6 bases). CDR1 and CDR2 from the germline V gene are KGHSH and LQKENI. This CDR3 has 13 residues. The ends were cut back, 4 bases at V and 6 bases at J, with 12 bases in the middle. The CDR3 DNA reads as TGTGCCAGCTCACGACAGGAAAATTCTGAAGCTTTCTTT. Translating it yields CASSRQENSEAFF.

This clone was counted a few times. The rearrangement uses TRBV2 and TRBJ1-1, with a possible D match to TRBD1 (5 bases). This CDR3 spans 13 amino acids. Germline CDR1 is SNHLY and CDR2 is FYNNEI. V lost 2 bases and J 6 bases, leaving 10 bases between the germline ends. Here the CDR3 reads CASSEQGQAEAFF. CDR3 nucleotide sequence: TGTGCCAGCAGTGAACAGGGCCAGGCTGAAGCTTTCTTT.

The rearrangement joins TRBV6-5 to TRBJ1-2, with D possibly TRBD1 on 5 matching bases. Trimming cost V 7 bases and J 3 bases, with 9 bases left between them. The CDR3 runs to 12 residues. Germline assignment: CDR1 MNHEY and CDR2 SVGAGI. In DNA form, the CDR3 reads TGTGCCAGCAAGCAGGGTTACTATGGCTACACCTTC. It yields the protein CASKQGYYGYTF.

The chain is built from TRBV5-5 and TRBJ2-1, with D unclear. This CDR3 spans 15 amino acids. V was clipped by 1 base and J by 0 bases, with 8 bases between them. Germline lookup yields CDR1 SGHKS and CDR2 YYEKEE (reference sequence). The CDR3: CASSLRWSSYNEQFF. The CDR3 DNA reads as TGTGCCAGCAGCTTGAGATGGAGCTCCTACAATGAGCAGTTCTTC.

The CDR3 DNA follows: TGTGCCAGCAGTCCGGGACTAGCGGGGTCGGAGACCCAGTACTTC. As protein: CASSPGLAGSETQYF. The genes are TRBV6-6 and TRBJ2-5; 13 nucleotides match TRBD2. The CDR3 runs 15 residues. V was pared by 5 bases and J by 5 bases, with 5 bases of the junction left unmatched. The germline V gene has CDR1 MNHNY and CDR2 SVGAGI (reference sequence).

The V call is TRBV30, the J call TRBJ1-1; the match to TRBD1 covers 7 bases. In germline, CDR1 is GTSNPN, CDR2 SVGIG (reference sequence). V dropped 2 bases and J dropped 0; count of bases not matched to a gene: 3. CDR3 length: 14 residues. The CDR3 DNA reads TGTGCCTGGAGTCCCGACAGGGTGAACACTGAAGCTTTCTTT. Protein sequence: CAWSPDRVNTEAFF.

Worth noting for this clone: The same CDR3 is also encoded by other DNA sequences in this sample. The rearrangement uses TRBV6-5 and TRBJ2-7; 8 bases agree with TRBD1. The trim removed 6 bases at V and 2 bases at J, leaving 3 bases unmatched. This CDR3 is built from 13 residues. From germline, CDR1 is MNHEY and CDR2 SVGAGI. CDR3 in amino acids: CASRRTGTYEQYF. CDR3 DNA sequence: TGTGCCAGCAGGCGGACAGGGACCTACGAGCAGTACTTC.

The V call is TRBV3-1 (or the pseudogene TRBV3-2), the J call TRBJ2-2; 11 nucleotides agree with TRBD2. The CDR3 is 14 amino acids. Germline values: CDR1 LGHDT, CDR2 YNNKEL (reference sequence). The J segment lost 5 bases and the V segment lost 7 bases, leaving 3 bases of the junction unmatched. The CDR3 protein is CASNLAGGTGELFF. DNA of the CDR3: TGTGCCAGCAACCTAGCGGGAGGTACCGGGGAGCTGTTTTTT.

V usage is TRBV6-6 and J usage is TRBJ1-4; TRBD1 aligns across 7 bases. The CDR3 contains 15 residues. Germline CDR1 MNHNY, CDR2 SVGAGI (reference sequence). The trim removed 0 bases at V and 8 bases at J, leaving 6 bases unmatched. Here the CDR3 DNA reads TGTGCCAGCAGTTACTCGGCAGGGGGGAAGGAAAAACTGTTTTTT. It encodes CASSYSAGGKEKLFF.

V gene TRBV6-6 combines with J gene TRBJ2-7, with a possible D match to TRBD1 (6 bases). Germline V gene lookup returns CDR1 MNHNY and CDR2 SVGAGI (reference sequence). Trimming pared 4 bases from V and 0 bases from J, leaving 13 bases between. The CDR3 consists of 15 residues. This chain's CDR3 is CASSSPQGSSYEQYF. CDR3 DNA sequence: TGTGCCAGCAGTTCTCCACAGGGTAGCTCCTACGAGCAGTACTTC.

This clone is a singleton in its sample. The chain employs TRBV5-1 and TRBJ2-7; TRBD1 might be the D (6 bases). The V end lost 3 bases, the J end lost 3 bases, and 13 bases lay between the germline ends. The CDR3 covers 14 residues. Germline V CDR1 and CDR2: SGHRS, YFSETQ. The CDR3 reads CASSSGELSYEQYF. Here the CDR3 DNA reads TGCGCCAGCAGCTCAGGGGAACTTAGCTACGAGCAGTACTTC.

The rearrangement links TRBV2 to TRBJ2-1; 8 bases agree with TRBD2. The V gene's germline CDR1 is SNHLY and CDR2 FYNNEI. V dropped 3 bases and J dropped 7; count of bases not matched to a gene: 5. The CDR3 totals 14 residues. CDR3 loop: CASSDRTSSNEQFF. The CDR3 DNA follows: TGTGCCAGCAGTGATAGGACTAGCTCTAATGAGCAGTTCTTC.

This rearrangement joins TRBV11-2 to TRBJ2-1, with 12 bases matching TRBD2. V shed 6 bases, J shed 10 bases, and the junction held 4 bases outside the gene matches. CDR3 length: 13 residues. From germline, CDR1 is SGHAT and CDR2 FQNNGV. CDR3 bases: TGTGCCAGCAGGACTAGCGGGAGAGGAGAGCAGTTCTTC. Its protein product is CASRTSGRGEQFF.

The rearrangement uses TRBV2 and TRBJ1-2; the match to TRBD1 covers 7 bases. CDR3 length: 16 amino acids. Losses at the gene ends were 2 bases for V and 1 base for J; bases not matched to a gene: 7. The germline V gene encodes CDR1 SNHLY and CDR2 FYNNEI. CDR3 nucleotides: TGTGCCAGCAGTGAACGGGGATGGGACAGTAACTATGGCTACACCTTC. It codes for CASSERGWDSNYGYTF.

The count of this clone is one. V gene TRBV9 combines with J gene TRBJ1-1; D unclear. The CDR3 loop spans 15 amino acids. Trimming left V 4 bases short and J 1 base short, with 14 bases between. Germline V CDR1 and CDR2: SGDLS, YYNGEE. CDR3 sequence: CASSTTPRGNTEAFF. The CDR3 coding sequence is TGTGCCAGCAGCACTACCCCGCGGGGGAACACTGAAGCTTTCTTT.

V usage is TRBV5-5 and J usage is TRBJ1-5; maybe TRBD1 (5 bases). This CDR3 is 15 amino acids long. Trimming cost V 0 bases and J 7 bases, with 14 bases left between them. Germline CDR1 reads SGHKS; CDR2 reads YYEKEE (reference sequence). The CDR3 loop reads CASSLAQGTHQPQHF. The CDR3 region has the DNA TGTGCCAGCAGCTTGGCACAAGGGACTCACCAGCCCCAGCATTTT. Together with reference TRBV5-5 and TRBJ1-5, the CDR3 gives the full variable domain: DAGVTQSPTHLIKTRGQQVTLRCSPISGHKSVSWYQQVLGQGPQFIFQYYEKEERGRGNFPDRFSARQFPNYSSELNVNALLLGDSALYLCASSLAQGTHQPQHFGDGTRLSIL.